This record concerns one T cell receptor (beta chain) sequence. Germline V gene data show CDR1 as MNHEY and CDR2 as SVGAGI. The V gene end was trimmed by 5 bases and the J gene end by 4 bases; junction bases not matched to a gene: 7. The CDR3 contains 15 residues. This entry is derived from a study of beta chain features in type 1 diabetes. The whole isolated RNA underwent reverse transcription, so sequencing captured expressed TCRB transcripts. Here immunoSEQ multiplex PCR was the method, and the copy in TCRdb shows in-frame clones only, minus some. The data contain 110,000 to 150,000 clones, 9.2% of them singletons.

This rearrangement joins TRBV6-5 to TRBJ2-1, with 8 bases identical to TRBD2. The receptor was isolated from a man aged 18 to 30 in good health. Sequenced: central memory CD4+ T cells from blood. CDR3 loop: CASSPIAGLYNEQFF. In nucleotides, the CDR3 is TGTGCCAGCAGTCCGATAGCGGGGTTATACAATGAGCAGTTCTTC.